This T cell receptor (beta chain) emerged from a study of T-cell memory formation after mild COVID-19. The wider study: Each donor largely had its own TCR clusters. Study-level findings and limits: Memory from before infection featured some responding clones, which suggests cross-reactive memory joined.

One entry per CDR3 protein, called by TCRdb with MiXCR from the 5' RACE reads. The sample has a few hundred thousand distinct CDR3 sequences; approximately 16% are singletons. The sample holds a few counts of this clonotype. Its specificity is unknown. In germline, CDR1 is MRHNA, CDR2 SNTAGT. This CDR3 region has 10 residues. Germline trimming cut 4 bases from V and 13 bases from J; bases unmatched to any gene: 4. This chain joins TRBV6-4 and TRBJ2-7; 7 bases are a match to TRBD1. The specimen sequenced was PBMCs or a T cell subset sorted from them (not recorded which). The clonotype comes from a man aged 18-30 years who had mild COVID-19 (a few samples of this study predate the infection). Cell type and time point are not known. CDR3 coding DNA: TGTGCCAGCAGTGGGACAGGCGTATACTTC. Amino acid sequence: CASSGTGVYF.